This T cell receptor (beta chain) was sequenced in a study of graft-versus-host responses after intestinal transplantation. Study summary: All recipients were given anti-thymocyte globulin induction, and tacrolimus and steroids were then administered for roughly three years.

Details on this clone: Its antigen is still unknown.

Broader study findings: Present in recipient marrow, GvH clones included some that appeared first in ileum or blood.

Per germline, CDR1 SGHRS and CDR2 YFSETQ. This CDR3 is 14 amino acids long. Trimming at V came to 4 bases and at J to 2 bases, leaving 3 bases not matched to a gene. Sequencing used immunoSEQ multiplex PCR; TCRdb keeps in-frame clones, though not all of them. The sample includes around 13,000 clones, more than 85% of them seen just once. Sequenced here: PBMCs, sampled 1032 days after intestinal transplantation. The receptor's source is a human patient who received an intestinal transplant, so some T cells may come from the graft donor. The rearrangement uses TRBV5-1 and TRBJ2-5; TRBD1 matches at 9 bases. In DNA form, the CDR3 reads TGCGCCAGCAGCGGCGGACAGGGGCAAGAGACCCAGTACTTC. Protein: CASSGGQGQETQYF.